This is a list of T cell receptor beta chains from one sample in a study of a mutant IDH1 vaccine in newly diagnosed glioma. Method: immunoSEQ multiplex PCR; TCRdb's copy keeps in-frame clones and lacks some. The table lists tens of thousands of clones, about 91% of them singletons. These TCRs' antigens remain unknown. Sequencing was performed on PBMCs, taken from a glioma patient whose treatment included an IDH1 peptide vaccine. The receptor set was obtained from a man aged 50 to 59 with glioma. The CDR3 runs from the conserved cysteine through the conserved F or W. D genes are given only for firm matches. Clone size is shown for a subset of rows, as once, few, many or a class of expanded clone.

j_call: TRBJ1-5; v_call: TRBV2; d_call: -; clone_size: -; cdr3_aa: CASSDRPSNQPQHF; cdr3_nt: TGTGCCAGCAGTGACAGACCTAGCAATCAGCCCCAGCATTTT
j_call: TRBJ2-3; v_call: TRBV5-1; d_call: TRBD1; clone_size: -; cdr3_aa: CASSTGQGASDTQYF; cdr3_nt: TGCGCCAGCAGCACGGGACAGGGGGCTTCAGATACGCAGTATTTT
j_call: TRBJ2-2; v_call: TRBV5-4; d_call: TRBD2; clone_size: -; cdr3_aa: CASSFASGRNTGELFF; cdr3_nt: TGTGCCAGCAGCTTCGCTAGCGGGAGAAACACCGGGGAGCTGTTTTTT
j_call: TRBJ2-7; v_call: TRBV15; d_call: -; clone_size: -; cdr3_aa: CATSRGPGPTYEQYF; cdr3_nt: TGTGCCACCAGCAGAGGTCCAGGGCCGACCTACGAGCAGTACTTC
j_call: TRBJ1-5; v_call: TRBV11-2; d_call: -; clone_size: -; cdr3_aa: CASSSQGKSNQPQHF; cdr3_nt: TGTGCCAGCAGCTCCCAGGGGAAGAGCAATCAGCCCCAGCATTTT
j_call: TRBJ2-1; v_call: TRBV2; d_call: -; clone_size: -; cdr3_aa: CASSERESSYNEQFF; cdr3_nt: TGTGCCAGCAGTGAGAGGGAGAGCTCCTACAATGAGCAGTTCTTC
j_call: TRBJ1-3; v_call: TRBV2; d_call: -; clone_size: -; cdr3_aa: CASRRRNTIYF; cdr3_nt: TGTGCCAGCAGACGTCGAAACACCATATATTTT
j_call: TRBJ1-3; v_call: TRBV18; d_call: TRBD1; clone_size: -; cdr3_aa: CASSPRRGQSGNTIYF; cdr3_nt: TGTGCCAGCTCACCGCGGAGGGGGCAGTCTGGAAACACCATATATTTT
j_call: TRBJ2-5; v_call: TRBV9; d_call: TRBD2; clone_size: -; cdr3_aa: CASSGLAGTQETQYF; cdr3_nt: TGTGCCAGCAGCGGACTAGCGGGAACTCAAGAGACCCAGTACTTC
j_call: TRBJ1-1; v_call: TRBV5-5; d_call: -; clone_size: -; cdr3_aa: CASSLVSGNTEAFF; cdr3_nt: TGTGCCAGCAGCTTGGTATCAGGGAACACTGAAGCTTTCTTT
j_call: TRBJ1-2; v_call: TRBV28; d_call: -; clone_size: -; cdr3_aa: CASSLFGGYTF; cdr3_nt: TGTGCCAGCAGTTTATTCGGGGGCTACACCTTC
j_call: TRBJ2-1; v_call: TRBV7-8; d_call: -; clone_size: -; cdr3_aa: CASSLGGASSATYNEQFF; cdr3_nt: TGTGCCAGCAGCTTAGGTGGGGCTTCCTCGGCTACCTACAATGAGCAGTTCTTC
j_call: TRBJ2-7; v_call: TRBV28; d_call: -; clone_size: few; cdr3_aa: CASSLATGFSGMYEQYF; cdr3_nt: TGTGCCAGCAGTTTAGCCACAGGGTTCAGTGGGATGTACGAGCAGTACTTC
j_call: TRBJ1-5; v_call: TRBV4-3; d_call: -; clone_size: -; cdr3_aa: CASSQGVYSNQPQHF; cdr3_nt: TGCGCCAGCAGCCAAGGCGTTTATAGCAATCAGCCCCAGCATTTT
j_call: TRBJ1-6; v_call: TRBV4-3; d_call: TRBD1; clone_size: -; cdr3_aa: CASSHSGTDNSPLHF; cdr3_nt: TGCGCCAGCAGCCACTCCGGGACAGATAATTCACCCCTCCACTTT
j_call: TRBJ2-7; v_call: TRBV9; d_call: TRBD1; clone_size: -; cdr3_aa: CASSVASGGEQYF; cdr3_nt: TGTGCCAGCAGCGTAGCATCAGGGGGCGAGCAGTACTTC
j_call: TRBJ2-4; v_call: TRBV7-2; d_call: TRBD1; clone_size: -; cdr3_aa: CASSLDKVRTGKNIQYF; cdr3_nt: TGTGCCAGCAGCTTAGATAAAGTTCGGACAGGGAAAAACATTCAGTACTTC
j_call: TRBJ1-5; v_call: TRBV7-2; d_call: -; clone_size: -; cdr3_aa: CASSRPGYQPQHF; cdr3_nt: TGTGCCAGCAGCCGTCCGGGGTATCAGCCCCAGCATTTT
j_call: TRBJ1-4; v_call: TRBV6-5; d_call: -; clone_size: -; cdr3_aa: CASSYAGTTNEKLFF; cdr3_nt: TGTGCCAGCAGTTACGCGGGGACAACTAATGAAAAACTGTTTTTT
j_call: TRBJ1-1; v_call: TRBV9; d_call: -; clone_size: -; cdr3_aa: CASSVGVFDEAFF; cdr3_nt: TGTGCCAGCAGCGTAGGAGTTTTTGATGAAGCTTTCTTT
j_call: TRBJ2-2; v_call: TRBV5-1; d_call: TRBD1; clone_size: -; cdr3_aa: CASFTDRPNTGELFF; cdr3_nt: TGCGCCAGCTTCACGGACAGGCCTAACACCGGGGAGCTGTTTTTT
j_call: TRBJ2-1; v_call: TRBV7-2; d_call: -; clone_size: -; cdr3_aa: CASSLVADYYNEQFF; cdr3_nt: TGTGCCAGCAGCTTAGTAGCGGACTATTACAATGAGCAGTTCTTC
j_call: TRBJ1-2; v_call: TRBV7-2; d_call: -; clone_size: -; cdr3_aa: CASSLESARALSGYTF; cdr3_nt: TGTGCCAGCAGCTTAGAGAGTGCCAGGGCGTTATCTGGCTACACCTTC
j_call: TRBJ2-1; v_call: TRBV9; d_call: TRBD2; clone_size: -; cdr3_aa: CASSVDGLAGGGTYNEQFF; cdr3_nt: TGTGCCAGCAGCGTAGATGGACTAGCGGGGGGGGGAACCTACAATGAGCAGTTCTTC
j_call: TRBJ2-7; v_call: TRBV6-5; d_call: -; clone_size: once; cdr3_aa: CASSLGNEQYF; cdr3_nt: TGTGCCAGCAGTTTAGGGAACGAGCAGTACTTC
j_call: TRBJ2-3; v_call: TRBV29-1; d_call: -; clone_size: -; cdr3_aa: CSVSGGRGTDTQYF; cdr3_nt: TGCAGCGTGTCGGGGGGCCGTGGGACAGATACGCAGTATTTT
j_call: TRBJ2-2; v_call: TRBV4-1; d_call: -; clone_size: -; cdr3_aa: CASSQGQGRSGELFF; cdr3_nt: TGCGCCAGCAGCCAAGGGCAGGGTCGCTCCGGGGAGCTGTTTTTT
j_call: TRBJ1-2; v_call: TRBV28; d_call: -; clone_size: -; cdr3_aa: CASTGTGFYGYTF; cdr3_nt: TGTGCCAGCACCGGGACCGGATTCTATGGCTACACCTTC
j_call: TRBJ1-5; v_call: TRBV7-9; d_call: -; clone_size: -; cdr3_aa: CASSLGAGEDQPQHF; cdr3_nt: TGTGCCAGCAGCCTGGGGGCAGGGGAAGATCAGCCCCAGCATTTT
j_call: TRBJ1-1; v_call: TRBV14; d_call: -; clone_size: -; cdr3_aa: CASSLVQGTEAFF; cdr3_nt: TGTGCCAGCAGCCTCGTACAGGGCACTGAAGCTTTCTTT
j_call: TRBJ2-3; v_call: TRBV25-1; d_call: TRBD2; clone_size: -; cdr3_aa: CASSDPGGATQYF; cdr3_nt: TGTGCCAGCAGTGATCCCGGGGGGGCTACGCAGTATTTT
j_call: TRBJ1-2; v_call: TRBV7-9; d_call: -; clone_size: -; cdr3_aa: CASSPGESNYGYTF; cdr3_nt: TGTGCCAGTTCCCCGGGAGAATCTAACTATGGCTACACCTTC
j_call: TRBJ2-1; v_call: TRBV29-1; d_call: TRBD1; clone_size: once; cdr3_aa: CSVSLKGQGLPEQFF; cdr3_nt: TGCAGCGTTTCGTTGAAGGGACAGGGGCTCCCTGAGCAGTTCTTC
j_call: TRBJ2-1; v_call: TRBV5-8; d_call: -; clone_size: -; cdr3_aa: CASSQYNEQFF; cdr3_nt: TGTGCCAGCAGCCAATACAATGAGCAGTTCTTC
j_call: TRBJ2-7; v_call: TRBV5-1; d_call: -; clone_size: once; cdr3_aa: CASSFLNGQTYEQYF; cdr3_nt: TGCGCCAGCAGCTTCTTAAACGGACAGACCTACGAGCAGTACTTC
j_call: TRBJ2-5; v_call: TRBV7-9; d_call: -; clone_size: once; cdr3_aa: CASNSIRGVQETQYF; cdr3_nt: TGTGCCAGCAACTCGATTCGAGGTGTCCAAGAGACCCAGTACTTC
j_call: TRBJ2-5; v_call: TRBV6-5; d_call: -; clone_size: -; cdr3_aa: CASNTYQETQYF; cdr3_nt: TGTGCCAGCAACACCTACCAAGAGACCCAGTACTTC
j_call: TRBJ1-1; v_call: TRBV7-9; d_call: -; clone_size: -; cdr3_aa: CASSLPTPEAFF; cdr3_nt: TGTGCCAGCAGCTTACCTACCCCCGAAGCTTTCTTT
j_call: TRBJ2-7; v_call: TRBV19; d_call: TRBD1; clone_size: -; cdr3_aa: CATRLGQGSYEQYF; cdr3_nt: TGTGCCACAAGGCTGGGACAGGGCTCCTACGAGCAGTACTTC